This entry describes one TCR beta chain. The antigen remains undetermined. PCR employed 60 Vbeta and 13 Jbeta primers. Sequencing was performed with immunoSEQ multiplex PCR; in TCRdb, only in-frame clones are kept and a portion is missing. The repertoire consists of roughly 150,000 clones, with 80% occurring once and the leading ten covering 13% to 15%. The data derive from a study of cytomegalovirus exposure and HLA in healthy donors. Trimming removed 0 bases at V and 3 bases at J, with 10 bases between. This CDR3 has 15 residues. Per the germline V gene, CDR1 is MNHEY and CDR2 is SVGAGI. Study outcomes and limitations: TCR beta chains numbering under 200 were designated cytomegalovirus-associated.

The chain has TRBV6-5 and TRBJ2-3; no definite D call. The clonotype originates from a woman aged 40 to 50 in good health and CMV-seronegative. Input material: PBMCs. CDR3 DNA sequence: TGTGCCAGCAGTTACTCTGCCACAGTAACAGATACGCAGTATTTT. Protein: CASSYSATVTDTQYF.